This T cell receptor beta chain was sequenced during a study of blood T cell repertoires in COVID-19. The CDR3 loop spans 17 amino acids. Trimming removed 6 bases from V and 5 bases from J; junction bases left unmatched: 11. CDR1 and CDR2 from the germline V gene are MNHEY and SVGEGT. Repertoires were generated with immunoSEQ multiplex PCR, while TCRdb's copy carries only in-frame clones and drops some. This sample has about 250,000 clones, with just over 85% found just once. The sample holds a few counts of this clone. This sequence originates from a woman younger than 45 with active or convalescent COVID-19. The sample taken for sequencing was peripheral blood. V and J are TRBV6-2 or TRBV6-3 and TRBJ2-1, with TRBD1 matching over 12 bases. Written as DNA, the CDR3 is TGTGCCAGCAGCCACCAACAGGGACAGGGGGCGGACAATGAGCAGTTCTTC. It translates to CASSHQQGQGADNEQFF.